This T cell receptor (beta chain) was profiled in a study of blood T cells in healthy people across ages. A second PCR, run for about 6 to 11 cycles, used a sample-barcoded 5' primer plus a J-beta primer mix. TCRdb re-analysed the 5' RACE reads in MiXCR, keeping a single row per CDR3 protein. The data hold some 1,000,000 distinct CDR3 sequences, with approximately 26% observed a single time. There are 16 residues in the CDR3. CDR1 is LNHNV, CDR2 YYDKDF, per germline (reference sequence). The V end was cut by 3 bases, the J end by 3 bases, with 15 bases between. A few counts support this clonotype. This sample was shared with a second study, whose subject was T cells of mothers and their children. That paper states: A few healthy Caucasian mothers and their six children were the donors.

The sequence was obtained from a girl aged 2-10 years in good health. This chain uses TRBV15 with TRBJ1-3; D gene ambiguous. Source material: blood. This CDR3 is CATSSITDGGGNTIYF. CDR3 sequence (DNA): TGTGCCACCAGCAGCATTACGGACGGAGGTGGAAACACCATATATTTT.